This is a list of T cell receptor beta chains from one sample in a study of cytomegalovirus exposure and HLA in healthy donors. The protocol was immunoSEQ multiplex PCR, while the TCRdb copy is restricted to in-frame clones and leaves out a portion. The sample shows hundreds of thousands of clones, about 80% of them seen only once. Sequencing was carried out using PBMCs. Receptors were obtained from a woman in her thirties or forties in good health and CMV-seronegative. Each CDR3 is given with its conserved first and last residue. Each record gives: CDR3 DNA, CDR3 protein, J gene, clone size, D gene, V gene. The D gene is left open where the match is weak. Size tells how often a clone was seen (once, few, many) or the class of an expanded clone, and some rows leave it out.

TGTGCCAGCGGGGGGGGAGGGCTTGGCGAAAAACTGTTTTTT	CASGGGGLGEKLFF	TRBJ1-4	.	.	TRBV5-5
TGTGCCAGTAGTCCTCTCGGGAACACTGAAGCTTTCTTT	CASSPLGNTEAFF	TRBJ1-1	.	.	TRBV19
TGCGCCAGCAGCACTAAGAATGAGCAGTTCTTC	CASSTKNEQFF	TRBJ2-1	once	.	TRBV5-1
TGTGCCAGCAGCTTGGCTGGGACAGTTGAAAAACTGTTTTTT	CASSLAGTVEKLFF	TRBJ1-4	few	TRBD1	TRBV5-6
TGCGCCAGCAGTGATGTGGGGAGCGGGGAGCTGTTTTTT	CASSDVGSGELFF	TRBJ2-2	.	.	TRBV10-1
TGTGCCAGCAGCGCGGGACAGGGGGCCGGCTATGGCTACACCTTC	CASSAGQGAGYGYTF	TRBJ1-2	.	TRBD1	TRBV5-6
TGTGCCAGCAGCGTACAGGGGGGCTCCTACGAGCAGTACTTC	CASSVQGGSYEQYF	TRBJ2-7	.	.	TRBV9
TGTTCCGGGATGGGGGACAGCTACGAGCAGTACTTC	CSGMGDSYEQYF	TRBJ2-7	.	TRBD1	TRBV7-9
TGTGCGTCGGGGGGACATTTGAGGGGGGAGCTGTTTTTT	CASGGHLRGELFF	TRBJ2-2	once	.	TRBV19
TGTGCCAGTAAAGATGTGGCCTTATTATTCTCACCCCTCCACTTT	CASKDVALLFSPLHF	TRBJ1-6	.	.	TRBV27
TGTGCCAGCAGCGGCGGGACAGGACCCTATGGCTACACCTTC	CASSGGTGPYGYTF	TRBJ1-2	.	TRBD1	TRBV9
TGTGCCAGCTCACCCGGGGACAGCGCATCAAATCAGCCCCAGCATTTT	CASSPGDSASNQPQHF	TRBJ1-5	once	TRBD1	TRBV18
TGTGCCTGCCACAGGGGAGCTGGAAACACCATATATTTT	CACHRGAGNTIYF	TRBJ1-3	.	TRBD1	TRBV30
TGCGCCAGCAGCGCGACAGATAATGAGCAGTTCTTC	CASSATDNEQFF	TRBJ2-1	.	.	TRBV5-1
TGTGCCAGCAGTTCTAAGGGAAACACCATATATTTT	CASSSKGNTIYF	TRBJ1-3	.	.	TRBV27
TGTGCCAGCAGCGTTGGGGGCCGGGGCACTGAAGCTTTCTTT	CASSVGGRGTEAFF	TRBJ1-1	.	.	TRBV9
TGTGCCAGCAGTCCTCGAAGCATGTTGTACGAGCAGTACTTC	CASSPRSMLYEQYF	TRBJ2-7	.	.	TRBV27
TGTGCCAGCAGCTGGGGGGGGGCTAGCAATCAGCCCCAGCATTTT	CASSWGGASNQPQHF	TRBJ1-5	.	.	TRBV7-8
TGTGCCAGCAGTTCTCAAAATCCGGGACAGGGAGATGGCTACACCTTC	CASSSQNPGQGDGYTF	TRBJ1-2	.	TRBD1	TRBV6-5
TGTGCCACCAGCAGAGGGACAGGGTCCTTCGAGCAGTACTTC	CATSRGTGSFEQYF	TRBJ2-7	few	TRBD1	TRBV15
TGTGCCAGTAGCAGGGACAGGGGTTCTCAGCCCCAGCATTTT	CASSRDRGSQPQHF	TRBJ1-5	.	TRBD1	TRBV19
TGTGCCATCAGTGACCTACAGGCGAGCACAGATACGCAGTATTTT	CAISDLQASTDTQYF	TRBJ2-3	few	.	TRBV10-3
TGTGCCTCCGGAAGGACAGGGCTCCCAGATACGCAGTATTTT	CASGRTGLPDTQYF	TRBJ2-3	.	TRBD1	TRBV13
TGTGCCGGCATAGACTGGACAGCTGGGGGCGAGCAGTACTTC	CAGIDWTAGGEQYF	TRBJ2-7	.	.	TRBV6-5
TGTGCCACCAGCAGAGTCCCGGACACTGAAGCTTTCTTT	CATSRVPDTEAFF	TRBJ1-1	.	.	TRBV15
TGTGCCAGCAGCCAAGAAGGAGGGAGAATCCAATCTTCTGCGGATACGCAGTATTTT	CASSQEGGRIQSSADTQYF	TRBJ2-3	.	.	TRBV4-2
TGTGCCAGCAGTGAAGTCGGTAACTATGGCTACACCTTC	CASSEVGNYGYTF	TRBJ1-2	.	.	TRBV6-1
TGTGCCAGCAGTGCCGGGACAGGTTATGGCTACACCTTC	CASSAGTGYGYTF	TRBJ1-2	once	TRBD1	TRBV28
TGTGCCAGCCGAACTTTGGGAAGGGAGGATGGCTACACCTTC	CASRTLGREDGYTF	TRBJ1-2	.	.	TRBV28
TGTGCCAGCAGCTTAGGAACGGGATACTACGAGCAGTACTTC	CASSLGTGYYEQYF	TRBJ2-7	.	.	TRBV11-2
TGTGCCAGCAGTGTTTCCAGGGGTAGCACTGAAGCTTTCTTT	CASSVSRGSTEAFF	TRBJ1-1	few	.	TRBV6-6
TGTGCCACTACATACGGGGGCTCCTACAATGAGCAGTTCTTC	CATTYGGSYNEQFF	TRBJ2-1	.	.	TRBV19